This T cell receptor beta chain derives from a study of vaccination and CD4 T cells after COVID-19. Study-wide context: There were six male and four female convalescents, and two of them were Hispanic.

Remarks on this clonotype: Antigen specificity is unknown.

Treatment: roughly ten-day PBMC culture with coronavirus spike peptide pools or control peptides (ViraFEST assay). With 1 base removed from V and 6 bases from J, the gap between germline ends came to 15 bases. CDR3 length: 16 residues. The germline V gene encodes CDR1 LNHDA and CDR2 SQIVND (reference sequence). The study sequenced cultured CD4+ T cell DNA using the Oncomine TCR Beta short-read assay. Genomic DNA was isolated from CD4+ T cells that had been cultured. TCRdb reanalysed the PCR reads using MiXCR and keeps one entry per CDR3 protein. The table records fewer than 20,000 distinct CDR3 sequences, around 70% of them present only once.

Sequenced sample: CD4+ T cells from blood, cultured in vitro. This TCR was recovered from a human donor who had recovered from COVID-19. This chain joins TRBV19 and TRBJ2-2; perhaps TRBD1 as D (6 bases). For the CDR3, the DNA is TGTGCCAGTAGTATAGGTCAGGGGCGCGGGCCCGGGGAGCTGTTTTTT. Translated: CASSIGQGRGPGELFF.